This section outlines one T cell receptor (beta chain) sequence together with its context. Its specificity is unknown. CD45RO-CCR7+CD27+CD95- marked naive CD8+ T cells. Germline lookup yields CDR1 SEHNR and CDR2 FQNEAQ (reference sequence). CDR3 length: 15 amino acids. These data are taken from a study of CXCR3-negative and CXCR3-positive naive CD8 T cells. UMI labels and 5' RACE were used to prepare the TRB cDNA libraries. TCRdb reprocessed the 5' RACE reads, keeping one entry per CDR3 protein, no DNA. Its table records around 150,000 distinct CDR3 sequences. Notes on the study in general: Unlike memory cells, which differed, naive CXCR3-negative and CXCR3-positive cells had similar TRBV-TRBJ usage. Comparison of naive cells showed more hydrophobic TRB CDR3s in CXCR3-positive than in CXCR3-negative naive cells. Across naive subsets, surface CD5 expression was comparable, and TCR strength was inferred from properties of the TRB CDR3.

This chain connects TRBV7-9 to TRBJ2-2; TCRdb's assignment of TRBD1 cannot be checked, as there is no DNA. Sequenced input: naive CXCR3+ CD8+ T cells from blood. Subset noted: CD45RO-CCR7+CD27+CD95- naive CD8+ T cells expressing CXCR3 (TNR3+). The clonotype originates from a human donor in good health. Some clones in this sample may be carry-over from other donors' samples. CDR3 protein: CASSSSGQGAGELFF.